These T cell receptor beta chains were read from a single sample in a study of cytomegalovirus exposure and HLA in healthy donors. The assay was immunoSEQ multiplex PCR, and TCRdb's table has in-frame clones only and misses some. The sample shows around 200,000 clones, about 80% of them seen only once. Sample: PBMCs. These receptors were collected from a girl between 10 and 17 years old in good health and CMV-seronegative. The CDR3 runs from the conserved cysteine through the conserved F or W. The order of the fields is V gene, J gene, clone size, D gene, CDR3 DNA, CDR3 protein. D genes are given only for firm matches. Expanded clones get a size class; other rows say once, few or many, or leave the size out.

v_call: TRBV4-3; j_call: TRBJ2-1; clone_size: NA; d_call: TRBD2; cdr3_nt: TGCGCCAGCAGCCAACAACTGTCTAGCGGGGAGTACAATGAGCAGTTCTTC; cdr3_aa: CASSQQLSSGEYNEQFF
v_call: TRBV5-1; j_call: TRBJ2-1; clone_size: NA; d_call: NA; cdr3_nt: TGCGCCAGCAGCTTGGTGGCCGGACAGAATGAGCAGTTCTTC; cdr3_aa: CASSLVAGQNEQFF
v_call: TRBV21-1; j_call: TRBJ2-4; clone_size: NA; d_call: NA; cdr3_nt: TGTGCCAGCAGCAAAGGTACGAAGCGAAGGCTAGCCAAAAACATTCAGTACTTC; cdr3_aa: CASSKGTKRRLAKNIQYF
v_call: TRBV28; j_call: TRBJ1-5; clone_size: NA; d_call: NA; cdr3_nt: TGTGCCAGCTTTGGGGCGAGCAATCAGCCCCAGCATTTT; cdr3_aa: CASFGASNQPQHF
v_call: TRBV29-1; j_call: TRBJ2-5; clone_size: NA; d_call: TRBD1; cdr3_nt: TGCAGCGTTAGGGACAGGGGGACGGAGACCCAGTACTTC; cdr3_aa: CSVRDRGTETQYF
v_call: TRBV28; j_call: TRBJ2-5; clone_size: NA; d_call: NA; cdr3_nt: TGTGCCAGCAGTTTTTGGCAGGAAATAGAGACCCAGTACTTC; cdr3_aa: CASSFWQEIETQYF
v_call: TRBV20-1; j_call: TRBJ2-5; clone_size: NA; d_call: NA; cdr3_nt: TGCAGTGCTGCGCCACCCATGCAGTACTTC; cdr3_aa: CSAAPPMQYF
v_call: TRBV9; j_call: TRBJ2-1; clone_size: NA; d_call: TRBD2; cdr3_nt: TGTGCCAGCAGCGTGAGACTAGCGGGGTACAATGAGCAGTTCTTC; cdr3_aa: CASSVRLAGYNEQFF
v_call: TRBV25-1; j_call: TRBJ2-5; clone_size: once; d_call: TRBD2; cdr3_nt: TGTGCCAGCAGTCATCCGGAAGCGGGGATGGGAGAGACCCAGTACTTC; cdr3_aa: CASSHPEAGMGETQYF
v_call: TRBV18; j_call: TRBJ2-7; clone_size: NA; d_call: NA; cdr3_nt: TGTGCCAGCTCGAATGGTCGGAGGGGGCCTTACGAGCAGTACTTC; cdr3_aa: CASSNGRRGPYEQYF
v_call: TRBV28; j_call: TRBJ1-1; clone_size: NA; d_call: NA; cdr3_nt: TGTGCCAGCAGTTCGTACAGGGTGAACACTGAAGCTTTCTTT; cdr3_aa: CASSSYRVNTEAFF
v_call: TRBV11-2; j_call: TRBJ1-1; clone_size: NA; d_call: NA; cdr3_nt: TGTGCCAGCAGTGTAACGGGGGGCGCGGGCACTGAAGCTTTCTTT; cdr3_aa: CASSVTGGAGTEAFF
v_call: TRBV28; j_call: TRBJ1-1; clone_size: once; d_call: TRBD1; cdr3_nt: TGTGCCAGCAGTTTATCGGAACAGGGGGCGTCTGAAGCTTTCTTT; cdr3_aa: CASSLSEQGASEAFF
v_call: TRBV6-1; j_call: TRBJ1-1; clone_size: NA; d_call: TRBD1; cdr3_nt: TGTGCCAGCAGTAAGGGACAGAAGGCCATTGAAGCTTTCTTT; cdr3_aa: CASSKGQKAIEAFF
v_call: TRBV2; j_call: TRBJ2-5; clone_size: NA; d_call: NA; cdr3_nt: TGTGCCAGCAGTTGGAGTCCCCTGCCCCAAGAGACCCAGTACTTC; cdr3_aa: CASSWSPLPQETQYF
v_call: TRBV4-3; j_call: TRBJ2-2; clone_size: NA; d_call: TRBD2; cdr3_nt: TGCGCCAGCAGCCAAGATTGGAGCGGGGGGGCCGGGGGCGGGGAGCTGTTTTTT; cdr3_aa: CASSQDWSGGAGGGELFF
v_call: TRBV19; j_call: TRBJ2-5; clone_size: NA; d_call: TRBD1; cdr3_nt: TGTGCCAGTAGGACGAAACCGGGACAGGGGGTGGAGACCCAGTACTTC; cdr3_aa: CASRTKPGQGVETQYF
v_call: TRBV2; j_call: TRBJ2-1; clone_size: few; d_call: TRBD1; cdr3_nt: TGTGCCAGCACCTGGGACAGGAATGAGCAGTTCTTC; cdr3_aa: CASTWDRNEQFF
v_call: TRBV28; j_call: TRBJ1-2; clone_size: NA; d_call: TRBD1; cdr3_nt: TGTGCCAGCAGTTTAGACCTCAAGGAAGGGGGCCGGGGTCTGAACTATGGCTACACCTTC; cdr3_aa: CASSLDLKEGGRGLNYGYTF